This T cell receptor (beta chain) was profiled in a study of T cell clones after liver transplantation (dated by TCRdb to between 2017 and 2020). About the full investigation: The samples were obtained from ITN030ST, a randomized trial that attempted immunosuppression withdrawal within 2 years after liver transplantation. Donor-reactive T cell clones were identified by TCRbeta sequencing after a pre-transplant mixed lymphocyte reaction and then tracked in post-transplant blood. As an antigen-independent comparator for donor-reactive sequences, third party-reactive TCRbeta sequences were also identified from pre-transplant MLRs. Three of the eight recipients were HCV-positive; the others were transplanted for non-autoimmune, non-viral indications. The subjects received no induction therapy and were kept on standard immunosuppression until randomization at 12-24 months post-transplant. Tolerance was defined as complete withdrawal of immunosuppression for at least one year without a rise in liver enzymes beyond twice the upper limit of normal. Blood samples were taken pre-transplant, pre-randomization before withdrawal, and post-randomization after full withdrawal or failed withdrawal. A cohort of 8 liver transplant recipients was studied, of whom 3 were classified as tolerant and 5 as non-tolerant. Overall study results and their limits: Since no allograft tissue specimens were available, donor-reactive T cells may have migrated into the graft instead of being deleted. The conclusions were considered preliminary, being limited by small, heterogeneous patient numbers and non-standardized post-transplant time points. A greater decline was seen for donor-reactive sequences than for third party-reactive sequences, suggesting partial antigen-specific deletion unrelated to withdrawal success. Low numbers of available donor cells limited the measurable donor-reactive repertoire in two subjects. In 5 of 8 subjects, regardless of tolerance or HCV status, circulating donor-reactive CD4 TCRbeta sequences dropped significantly post-transplant. Once repertoire turnover was taken into account, donor-reactive detection showed a significant reduction for CD4 in 7 of 8 subjects and for CD8 in 8 of 8.

Unstimulated PBMCs, after thawing, were stained for CD3, CD4 and CD8 and then FACS-sorted into CD3+CD4+ and CD3+CD8+ populations. Each of the 8 studied subjects was randomized to immunosuppression withdrawal. Genomic DNA was isolated with the Qiagen DNeasy Blood and Tissue Kit. High-throughput TCRbeta CDR3 sequencing of frozen genomic DNA was performed by immunoSEQ, with PCR amplification, mapping, bias correction and internal controls included. The published analysis was carried out like this. Only productive rearrangements were retained, and each unique TCRbeta sequence was defined by its CDR3 nucleotide sequence together with its V and J gene. For a sequence to be called donor-reactive, it needed a frequency of at least 0.01% and at least 5-fold expansion in CFSE-low cells compared with unstimulated pre-transplant cells. Minimum frequency thresholds were set for each subject based on the unstimulated sample with the lowest template count, ensuring at least 90% detection power. Jensen-Shannon divergence between the top 1000 TCRbeta sequences post-transplant and pre-transplant was used to measure repertoire turnover. Two-sided Fisher's exact tests were used to test for changes in the detection of donor-reactive sequences. TCRdb's version of the immuneACCESS table is confined to in-frame rearrangements and falls short of the full clone set. An unresolved V gene accounts for under half of the shortfall where checked; the remainder is of unknown origin. Clone size and V and J calls were adopted from that table, with D and trimming inferred from the DNA. The sample profile shows over 45,000 clones; 65% to 80% of them were found once. The top ten clones comprise over 9.5% of the sample.

In the case of this clone: It lacks a known antigen. The sample holds no much larger clone one base away, and base qualities are not on file.

Cut back by 1 base and 10 bases, the V and J ends lie 11 bases apart. The CDR3 spans 14 residues, from the cysteine through the phenylalanine. Only CDR3 DNA remains: 42 bases, in frame from the first base. CDR1 SGHDN and CDR2 FVKESK were looked up in the germline V gene. Sequenced material: CD4+ T cells from blood, taken approximately 54 months after liver transplant. This TCR was sampled from a human patient who received a liver transplant. Following a transplant, a fraction of the T cells may be traceable to the graft donor. The V and J segments used are TRBV14 and TRBJ1-6; the D gene lacks a confident call. The DNA sequence follows: TGTGCCAGCAGCCAAGTTATTCGGGGATCACCCCTCCACTTT. Translated, it reads CASSQVIRGSPLHF.